The 16 T cell receptor beta chains given below trace back to one sample, sequenced in a study of blood T cell repertoires in COVID-19. Sequencing was performed with immunoSEQ multiplex PCR; in TCRdb, only in-frame clones are kept and a portion is missing. The profile shows some 110,000 clones, 85% of them singletons. Sequenced: peripheral blood. The receptors here all came from a man aged 50 to 59 with acute or convalescent COVID-19.

The gene calls are TRBV6-1 and TRBJ2-7, with 8 bases that match TRBD2. CDR1 and CDR2 from the germline V gene are MNHNS and SASEGT. Trimming cost V 6 bases and J 6 bases; bases outside gene matches: 10. The CDR3 totals 14 residues. CDR3: CASSTGGGRPEQYF. CDR3 sequence (DNA): TGTGCCAGCAGCACGGGGGGGGGTAGGCCCGAGCAGTACTTC.

V is TRBV21-1 and J is TRBJ1-4. TRBV21-1 is labeled a pseudogene. The CDR3 contains 15 residues. The CDR3 protein is CASTATRGANEKLFF. DNA for the CDR3: TGTGCCAGCACCGCAACTCGGGGGGCTAATGAAAAACTGTTTTTT.

The V and J genes are TRBV7-9 and TRBJ2-3; D not resolved. The germline V gene encodes CDR1 SEHNR and CDR2 FQNEAQ (reference sequence). The CDR3 consists of 13 residues. V was pared by 2 bases and J by 5 bases, with 8 bases between. CDR3 loop: CASSLLSLDTQYF. The CDR3 DNA sequence: TGTGCCAGCAGCTTATTGTCTTTAGATACGCAGTATTTT.

This clone was observed a handful of times. This chain links TRBV5-6 with TRBJ1-2; a weak D match, TRBD1 (5 bases). Per the germline V gene, CDR1 is SGHDT and CDR2 is YYEEEE. This CDR3 region has 14 residues. Trimming pared 4 bases from V and 1 base from J, leaving 11 bases between. Written as DNA, the CDR3 is TGTGCCAGCAGCCCCTGGACACATAACTATGGCTACACCTTC. It codes for CASSPWTHNYGYTF.

This chain links TRBV7-9 with TRBJ2-7; possibly TRBD1 for D (6 bases). The ends were cut back, 5 bases at V and 2 bases at J, with 13 bases in the middle. This CDR3 comprises 14 residues. Germline V gives CDR1 SEHNR, CDR2 FQNEAQ (reference sequence). The DNA for the CDR3 is TGTGCCAGCAGCCCCCATACAGGGACCTACGAGCAGTACTTC. Protein product: CASSPHTGTYEQYF.

The gene calls are TRBV27 and TRBJ1-2; 10 bases agree with TRBD1. Trimming at V came to 6 bases and at J to 7 bases, leaving 11 bases not matched to a gene. The CDR3 is 15 residues long. Germline V gene sequence: CDR1 MNHEY, CDR2 SMNVEV (reference sequence). Written as DNA, the CDR3 is TGTGCCAGCAGCTCAGCACGGACAGGGGGACCTGGCTACACCTTC. Translated: CASSSARTGGPGYTF.

The V and J genes are TRBV27 and TRBJ2-1; 7 nucleotides agree with TRBD2. Trimming at V came to 1 base and at J to 7 bases, leaving 7 bases not matched to a gene. Germline V gives CDR1 MNHEY, CDR2 SMNVEV (reference sequence). The CDR3 consists of 15 residues. The CDR3 reads CASSLWGGSFNEQFF. DNA of the CDR3: TGTGCCAGCAGTTTATGGGGCGGGAGCTTTAATGAGCAGTTCTTC.

The V gene is TRBV7-9, the J gene TRBJ1-1; D remains unclear. The CDR3 has 14 amino acids. Germline V gene lookup returns CDR1 SEHNR and CDR2 FQNEAQ (reference sequence). The V and J ends lost 5 bases and 6 bases respectively, with 16 bases between them. CDR3 in DNA: TGTGCCAGCAGCCCACCCGGTGAGTTACCTGAAGCTTTCTTT. As protein: CASSPPGELPEAFF. Variable domain in full (rest from reference TRBV7-9 and TRBJ1-1): DTGVSQNPRHKITKRGQNVTFRCDPISEHNRLYWYRQTLGQGPEFLTYFQNEAQLEKSRLLSDRFSAERPKGSFSTLEIQRTEQGDSAMYLCASSPPGELPEAFFGQGTRLTVV.

This sequence joins TRBV27 and TRBJ2-1, with 10 bases aligning to TRBD2. J gave up 0 bases and V 3 bases, and 5 bases lay outside the gene matches. CDR1 and CDR2 from the germline V gene are MNHEY and SMNVEV (reference sequence). The CDR3 runs 17 residues. The CDR3 nucleotides are TGTGCCAGCAGTTTTGTAGCTAGCGGGAGCTCCTACAATGAGCAGTTCTTC. It translates to CASSFVASGSSYNEQFF.

This chain connects TRBV10-1 to TRBJ2-5; TRBD2 aligns across 9 bases. V lost 4 bases, J lost 5 bases, and 14 bases stayed unmatched. Germline CDR1 is WNHNN and CDR2 is SYGVQD (reference sequence). This CDR3 is built from 17 residues. The CDR3 loop reads CASSAGGLAGARETQYF. CDR3 in DNA: TGCGCCAGCAGTGCCGGAGGTTTAGCGGGAGCGCGGGAGACCCAGTACTTC.

V gene TRBV18 combines with J gene TRBJ2-6, with a possible D match to TRBD2 (6 bases). The CDR3 has 20 amino acids. V lost 1 base and J lost 0, with 19 bases in between. Germline V gives CDR1 KGHSH, CDR2 LQKENI. The CDR3 spells CASSPRLPASASSGANVLTF. CDR3 DNA sequence: TGTGCCAGCTCACCACGGTTGCCGGCTAGCGCTAGCTCTGGGGCCAACGTCCTGACTTTC.

The chain uses TRBV4-2 and TRBJ2-5; tentative D call: TRBD1 (5 bases). Trimming took 6 bases from V and 2 from J, leaving 13 bases between them. Per the germline V gene, CDR1 is LGHNA and CDR2 is YNFKEQ. CDR3 length equals 14 residues. CDR3 DNA: TGTGCCAGCAGTCGCCCAGGACAACAAGAGACCCAGTACTTC. The encoded protein is CASSRPGQQETQYF.

The rearrangement links TRBV4-1 to TRBJ2-3, with D uncertain. This CDR3 region has 17 residues. CDR1 MGHRA and CDR2 YSYEKL come from the germline V gene. Trimming removed 3 bases at V and 0 bases at J, with 16 bases between. The CDR3 region is CASSQTRRLASTDTQYF. The CDR3 DNA follows: TGCGCCAGCAGCCAGACCCGCCGACTGGCAAGCACAGATACGCAGTATTTT.

The chain uses TRBV11-3 and TRBJ1-3; unclear D gene. Germline CDR1 reads SGHNT; CDR2 reads YENEEA. This CDR3 is built from 17 residues. V was shortened by 4 bases and J by 0 bases, with 16 bases between the two germline ends. The CDR3 region is CASSSVGLAASGNTIYF. For the CDR3, the DNA is TGTGCCAGCAGCTCCGTCGGGTTGGCCGCCTCTGGAAACACCATATATTTT.

This clone was seen a few times. The chain employs TRBV11-2 and TRBJ2-7, with TRBD1 matching over 10 bases. The ends lost 0 bases at V and 5 bases at J; junction bases unmatched: 7. The CDR3 spans 16 residues. CDR1 SGHAT and CDR2 FQNNGV come from the germline V gene. CDR3: CASSLDLVGTGDEQYF. The DNA for the CDR3 is TGTGCCAGCAGCTTAGATCTGGTGGGGACAGGGGACGAGCAGTACTTC.

The chain carries TRBV12-3 or TRBV12-4 and TRBJ2-5, with D tentatively TRBD1 (5 bases). Between the trimmed V and J ends, which lost 6 bases and 4 bases, there was a span of 12 bases. The CDR3 length is 13 residues. Here the CDR3 reads CASRKQGVETQYF. CDR3 nucleotides: TGTGCCAGCAGAAAGCAGGGTGTAGAGACCCAGTACTTC.